A selection of T cell receptor beta chains follows, all from one sample in a study of blood T cells in healthy people across ages. TCRdb redid the calling of the 5' RACE reads with MiXCR, one entry per CDR3 protein. This table has around 1,500,000 distinct CDR3 sequences, 40% to 50% appearing once. Sequencing input: blood. The receptor set was obtained from a woman between 18 and 30 years old in good health. Each CDR3 is given with its conserved first and last residue. A D gene is named only where the DNA matches it firmly. Size is stated for part of the rows, as once, few or many counts, or as a class when the clone is expanded.

abundance: few; d_gene: -; v_gene: TRBV12-3/TRBV12-4; j_gene: TRBJ1-2; CDR3aa: CASLGPVYGYTF; CDR3nt: TGTGCCAGTCTAGGCCCGGTCTATGGCTACACCTTC
abundance: -; d_gene: -; v_gene: TRBV28; j_gene: TRBJ1-3; CDR3aa: CASSPPGRGGNTIYF; CDR3nt: TGTGCCAGCAGCCCCCCCGGTAGGGGCGGAAACACCATATATTTT
abundance: -; d_gene: TRBD1; v_gene: TRBV3-1; j_gene: TRBJ2-7; CDR3aa: CASSQGYPTGATVSEQYF; CDR3nt: TGTGCCAGCAGCCAAGGTTACCCCACAGGGGCCACCGTGAGCGAGCAGTACTTC
abundance: -; d_gene: TRBD1; v_gene: TRBV5-1; j_gene: TRBJ2-3; CDR3aa: CASSPDRQGRRADTQYF; CDR3nt: TGCGCCAGCAGCCCTGACAGACAGGGTCGGCGAGCAGATACGCAGTATTTT
abundance: few; d_gene: TRBD1; v_gene: TRBV20-1; j_gene: TRBJ2-1; CDR3aa: CSDRGAIGYEQFF; CDR3nt: TGCAGTGACAGGGGGGCCATTGGTTATGAGCAGTTCTTC
abundance: -; d_gene: TRBD2; v_gene: TRBV5-1; j_gene: TRBJ2-7; CDR3aa: CASSMTSGGAHEQYF; CDR3nt: TGCGCCAGCAGCATGACTAGCGGGGGGGCCCATGAGCAGTACTTC
abundance: -; d_gene: -; v_gene: TRBV6-2/TRBV6-3; j_gene: TRBJ2-1; CDR3aa: CASSPHGGVPYNEQFF; CDR3nt: TGTGCCAGCAGTCCCCACGGTGGGGTTCCTTACAATGAGCAGTTCTTC
abundance: -; d_gene: -; v_gene: TRBV5-6; j_gene: TRBJ2-1; CDR3aa: CASSLGGDLEQFF; CDR3nt: TGTGCCAGCAGCTTGGGAGGGGACCTTGAGCAGTTCTTC
abundance: few; d_gene: -; v_gene: TRBV4-1; j_gene: TRBJ1-5; CDR3aa: CASSQMTNQPQHF; CDR3nt: TGCGCCAGCAGCCAAATGACCAATCAGCCCCAGCATTTT
abundance: -; d_gene: -; v_gene: TRBV27; j_gene: TRBJ2-1; CDR3aa: CASSPRTDSYNEQFF; CDR3nt: TGTGCCAGCAGTCCCCGGACAGACTCCTACAATGAGCAGTTCTTC
abundance: few; d_gene: -; v_gene: TRBV3-1; j_gene: TRBJ2-1; CDR3aa: CASTSVPNNEQFF; CDR3nt: TGTGCCAGCACCTCTGTACCCAACAATGAGCAGTTCTTC
abundance: -; d_gene: TRBD1; v_gene: TRBV11-2; j_gene: TRBJ2-7; CDR3aa: CASSLHRGYEQYF; CDR3nt: TGTGCCAGCAGCTTACACAGGGGTTACGAGCAGTACTTC